The clone carrying this T cell receptor (beta chain) was observed a single time. This entry comes from a study of blood T cell repertoires in COVID-19. The overall study: Specimens from acute and convalescent COVID-19 originated in the United States, Italy and Spain. T cells, B-cell-depleted T cells, or PBMCs supplied cDNA or gDNA.

V shed 0 bases and J shed 3 bases, with 10 bases lying between them. Germline CDR1 SGHNT, CDR2 YYREEE (reference sequence). The CDR3 is 15 amino acids. Original handling: Amplified reference gene primers provided the basis for estimating nucleated cell counts. Clones were sequenced by immunoSEQ multiplex PCR, and TCRdb holds only the in-frame ones, with some missing. For V, J and clone size, that table is used; D and trimming come from the DNA. The repertoire holds about 200,000 clones, with more than 80% as singletons. The genes are TRBV5-4 and TRBJ1-5; D remains ambiguous. The sequencing input was peripheral blood. This TCR derives from a man aged 25 to 40 who had recovered from COVID-19. The CDR3 bases are TGTGCCAGCAGCTTGGCACCCCAGGCCAATCAGCCCCAGCATTTT. Protein sequence: CASSLAPQANQPQHF.